This T cell receptor beta chain derives from a study of shared clonotypes between healthy human individuals. The wider study: CD8 memory received one plate per donor, CD8 naive two, CD4 memory three and CD4 naive three. General study points: In a handful of donors, roughly 5.2% of naive CD4 clonotypes appeared in common.

Profiling relied on immunoSEQ multiplex PCR, and the TCRdb table lists in-frame clones only, not all of them. The data contain about 1 million clones, more than 65% of them singletons. Of note for this clone: Its antigen is undetermined.

The CDR3 covers 16 residues. Germline-derived CDR1 and CDR2 are MNHEY and SVGAGI. With 4 bases clipped from V and 7 bases from J, the junction kept 14 bases outside the gene matches. The specimen sequenced was memory CD4+ T cells sorted from blood. Subset here: CD45RA-negative fraction. This TCR derives from a man between 18 and 35 years old in good health. The chain carries TRBV6-5 and TRBJ1-2, with TRBD1 matching 8 bases. Here the CDR3 reads CASSSDPRGRIGGYTF. The DNA for the CDR3 is TGTGCCAGCAGTTCCGATCCCAGGGGGCGTATCGGTGGCTACACCTTC.